This entry describes one T cell receptor (beta chain). Its antigen is still unknown. RNA transcripts served as the template for amplifying TCR beta CDR3 regions. An initial round of RT-PCR targeting the TCR CDR3 relied on the HTBI primer set. MiXCR, run by TCRdb on the multiplex PCR reads, gives a single entry per CDR3 protein. The sample consists of under 750,000 distinct CDR3 sequences, around a sixth of them appearing once. This entry comes from a study of T cells in Graves' hyperthyroidism and ophthalmopathy. Study information: The blood sample was taken at first diagnosis, before treatment began.

PBMCs were sourced from more than 9 ml fresh peripheral blood. Germline V gene sequence: CDR1 SGHTA, CDR2 FQGNSA. The CDR3 length is 12 residues. Between the trimmed V and J ends, which lost 1 base and 7 bases, there was a span of 7 bases. Study results and limitations: Most thyroid clonotypes that were expanded above 0.001 also turned up in blood.

Input material: blood. This chain links TRBV7-2 with TRBJ1-1, with D unresolved. The source of this sequence is a woman aged 50 to 65 with Graves' hyperthyroidism that later progressed to Graves' ophthalmopathy. The chain's CDR3 is CASSLGGYEAFF. CDR3 in DNA: TGTGCCAGCAGCTTAGGAGGATATGAAGCTTTCTTT.